Listed here are 32 T cell receptor beta chains from one sample, sequenced in a study of T cell responses to AZD1222 COVID-19 vaccine. Profiled with immunoSEQ multiplex PCR; TCRdb holds only in-frame clones, not every one. This repertoire shows tens of thousands of clones, about 91% found once; its top ten account for approximately 5.2%. The sequencing used peripheral blood, collected on day 0 of AZD1222 vaccination. The source of these receptors is an adult in good health.

This sequence joins TRBV3-1 (or the pseudogene TRBV3-2) and TRBJ2-4, with D unclear. The CDR3 runs 15 residues. V lost 4 bases and J 0 bases, leaving 10 bases between the germline ends. Germline CDR1 reads LGHDT; CDR2 reads YNNKEL (reference sequence). Here the CDR3 reads CASSPSPLAKNIQYF. The CDR3 nucleotides are TGTGCCAGCAGCCCGTCACCTCTAGCCAAAAACATTCAGTACTTC.

The V and J genes are TRBV3-1 (or the pseudogene TRBV3-2) and TRBJ1-1; D remains ambiguous. The CDR3 consists of 15 residues. The germline V gene encodes CDR1 LGHDT and CDR2 YNNKEL (reference sequence). Trimming removed 4 bases at V and 4 bases at J, with 16 bases between. The CDR3 is CASSPTVGKATEAFF. CDR3 nucleotide sequence: TGTGCCAGCAGCCCCACCGTGGGGAAGGCCACTGAAGCTTTCTTT.

The chain has TRBV7-9 and TRBJ1-2; 8 bases are shared with TRBD1. The V gene end was trimmed by 1 base and the J gene end by 5 bases; junction bases not matched to a gene: 9. This CDR3 is built from 16 residues. CDR1 and CDR2 from the germline V gene are SEHNR and FQNEAQ (reference sequence). CDR3 sequence: CASSLDYGRGQYGYTF. CDR3 bases: TGTGCCAGCAGCTTAGATTACGGCAGGGGGCAATATGGCTACACCTTC.

The chain joins TRBV3-1 (or the pseudogene TRBV3-2) to TRBJ2-5; D is ambiguous. V was shortened by 0 bases and J by 5 bases, with 16 bases between the two germline ends. In germline, CDR1 is LGHDT, CDR2 YNNKEL (reference sequence). CDR3 size: 16 residues. In DNA form, the CDR3 reads TGTGCCAGCAGCCAAGATGTTAACAGAGAAGGGGAGACCCAGTACTTC. It yields the protein CASSQDVNREGETQYF.

The rearrangement uses TRBV4-1 and TRBJ2-5; 10 bases line up with TRBD1. Germline assignment: CDR1 MGHRA and CDR2 YSYEKL. This CDR3 contains 15 residues. V lost 5 bases and J lost 2; bases outside the gene matches: 5. In nucleotides, the CDR3 is TGCGCCAGCAGCGCAACGGACAGGGGGCAAGAGACCCAGTACTTC. This sequence encodes CASSATDRGQETQYF.

This clone came up once. This chain uses TRBV24-1 with TRBJ1-2, with a possible D match to TRBD1 (6 bases). This CDR3 has 16 amino acids. Germline V gene lookup returns CDR1 KGHDR and CDR2 SFDVKD. V shed 2 bases and J shed 4 bases, with 16 bases lying between them. CDR3 coding DNA: TGTGCCACCAGTGATTCACCTGGCAGGGGAGGCTATGGCTACACCTTC. Its translation is CATSDSPGRGGYGYTF.

This chain connects TRBV7-9 to TRBJ1-4, with D perhaps matching TRBD1 (5 bases). Trimming pared 5 bases from V and 5 bases from J, leaving 15 bases between. Per germline, CDR1 SEHNR and CDR2 FQNEAQ (reference sequence). This CDR3 has 15 amino acids. The CDR3 coding sequence is TGTGCCAGCAGCCCCCAGGGTGGGGAAAATGAAAAACTGTTTTTT. The encoded protein is CASSPQGGENEKLFF.

The V call is TRBV18, the J call TRBJ1-1; tentatively, D is TRBD1 (5 bases). This CDR3 is 15 amino acids long. Germline CDR1 and CDR2: KGHSH and LQKENI. Trimming shortened V by 3 bases and J by 1 base, and 12 bases separated the two germline ends. The CDR3 loop is CASSPNQGGNTEAFF. CDR3 coding DNA: TGTGCCAGCTCACCCAATCAGGGCGGGAACACTGAAGCTTTCTTT.

This chain uses TRBV19 with TRBJ2-3, with D unresolved. Trimming left V 5 bases short and J 0 bases short, with 6 bases between. CDR3 length: 13 amino acids. Germline V gene data show CDR1 as LNHDA and CDR2 as SQIVND (reference sequence). The CDR3 is CASSSLSTDTQYF. The CDR3 region has the DNA TGTGCCAGTAGTTCCCTCAGCACAGATACGCAGTATTTT.

The chain couples TRBV27 to TRBJ1-2, with a weak D call TRBD1 (5 bases). There are 13 residues in the CDR3. V was shortened by 8 bases and J by 0 bases, with 10 bases between the two germline ends. Per germline, CDR1 MNHEY and CDR2 SMNVEV (reference sequence). CDR3 residues: CASGTVANYGYTF. The CDR3, as DNA: TGTGCCAGCGGGACGGTAGCTAACTATGGCTACACCTTC.

The DNA of the CDR3 is TGTGCCAGCTCAGGGGGGATTCCGGGACAGGGCTACGAGCAGTACTTC. It translates to CASSGGIPGQGYEQYF. The chain is built from TRBV18 and TRBJ2-7, with 9 bases identical to TRBD1. This CDR3 contains 16 residues. The germline CDR1 and CDR2 sequences are KGHSH and LQKENI. V was clipped by 5 bases and J by 3 bases; unmatched bases: 11.

The table lists this clone with a count of one. CDR3 sequence reads: CASTLRGYNEQFF. DNA for the CDR3: TGTGCCAGCACCCTTAGAGGGTACAATGAGCAGTTCTTC. The chain recombines TRBV11-2 with TRBJ2-1; D might be TRBD2 (5 bases). In germline, CDR1 is SGHAT, CDR2 FQNNGV. V gave up 7 bases and J gave up 4 bases, with 11 bases separating them. This CDR3 is built from 13 residues.

The chain recombines TRBV5-1 with TRBJ1-4; 8 bases agree with TRBD1. Looked up from germline, CDR1 is SGHRS and CDR2 is YFSETQ. V trimming: 7 bases; J trimming: 8 bases; junction bases outside the gene matches: 10. This CDR3 spans 14 amino acids. CDR3 loop: CASSSSTGVEKLFF. The CDR3 coding sequence is TGCGCCAGCTCATCGTCGACAGGGGTCGAAAAACTGTTTTTT.

This chain joins TRBV29-1 and TRBJ2-6, with D uncertain. The V and J ends lost 3 bases and 1 base respectively, with 1 base between them. Germline CDR1 reads SQVTM; CDR2 reads ANQGSEA. The CDR3 extends over 12 amino acids. Here the CDR3 reads CSVESGANVLTF. The CDR3 nucleotides read TGCAGCGTTGAGTCTGGGGCCAACGTCCTGACTTTC.

This chain links TRBV5-8 with TRBJ1-5; 8 nucleotides match TRBD1. The CDR3 has 16 amino acids. The junction had 5 bases not matched to a gene; V was cut back by 1 base and J by 2 bases. Germline V lookup: CDR1 SGHTS, CDR2 YDEGEE. CDR3 in DNA: TGTGCCAGCAGCTTGTTTGGACAGGGCCGCAATCAGCCCCAGCATTTT. It is translated as CASSLFGQGRNQPQHF.

The genes are TRBV27 and TRBJ2-1; D gene unclear. Germline V gene data show CDR1 as MNHEY and CDR2 as SMNVEV (reference sequence). The CDR3 is 13 residues long. V lost 3 bases to trimming and J lost 6 bases, with 9 bases between them. CDR3 in DNA: TGTGCCAGCAGTTTTGTCCGGACCAATGAGCAGTTCTTC. Encoded protein: CASSFVRTNEQFF.

The CDR3 DNA reads as TGTGCCAGCAGCCAAGCCGGGACAGGGGTTCTCTACGAGCAGTACTTC. Translation: CASSQAGTGVLYEQYF. The chain couples TRBV3-1 (or the pseudogene TRBV3-2) to TRBJ2-7, with 10 bases matching TRBD1. Germline CDR1 and CDR2: LGHDT and YNNKEL (reference sequence). Germline trimming cut 1 base from V and 3 bases from J; bases unmatched to any gene: 6. This CDR3 is 16 amino acids long.

This clone has more than one count but fewer than ten. The chain couples TRBV30 to TRBJ2-7; D is undetermined. From germline, CDR1 is GTSNPN and CDR2 SVGIG (reference sequence). V dropped 0 bases and J dropped 6 bases, with 15 bases sitting between them. This CDR3 is built from 14 residues. Here the CDR3 DNA reads TGTGCCTGGAGTGTAGTGTTTGCTAGAGGCGAGCAGTACTTC. Translation gives CAWSVVFARGEQYF.

The chain couples TRBV20-1 to TRBJ2-6; the D is unclear. This CDR3 is built from 14 residues. Trimming removed 3 bases from V and 0 bases from J, with 6 bases in between. Germline CDR1 is DFQATT and CDR2 is SNEGSKA (reference sequence). This CDR3 reads CSASKPSGANVLTF. Here the CDR3 DNA reads TGCAGTGCTAGTAAACCCTCTGGGGCCAACGTCCTGACTTTC.

J is TRBJ2-5 and V is TRBV18, with 9 bases lining up with TRBD1. The CDR3 runs 14 residues. In germline, CDR1 is KGHSH, CDR2 LQKENI. The V gene end was trimmed by 10 bases and the J gene end by 5 bases; junction bases not matched to a gene: 11. The CDR3 coding sequence is TGTGCCACCGCGGCGGGACAGGGTTACGAGACCCAGTACTTC. Protein sequence: CATAAGQGYETQYF.

V is TRBV19 and J is TRBJ1-1; perhaps TRBD1 as D (5 bases). The V end was cut by 4 bases, the J end by 4 bases, with 10 bases between. CDR1 LNHDA and CDR2 SQIVND come from the germline V gene (reference sequence). This CDR3 is 13 amino acids long. The CDR3 DNA sequence: TGTGCCAGTAGTAGGGGCGAGGCCACTGAAGCTTTCTTT. Translating gives CASSRGEATEAFF. The variable domain in full, with the rest retrieved from reference TRBV19 and TRBJ1-1, is DGGITQSPKYLFRKEGQNVTLSCEQNLNHDAMYWYRQDPGQGLRLIYYSQIVNDFQKGDIAEGYSVSREKKESFPLTVTSAQKNPTAFYLCASSRGEATEAFFGQGTRLTVV.

The chain has TRBV7-8 and TRBJ1-1; TRBD1 agrees at 8 bases. Germline V lookup: CDR1 SGHVS, CDR2 FQNEAQ. Unmatched junction bases numbered 9, after V lost 5 bases and J lost 1 base. The CDR3 is 16 amino acids. This CDR3 reads CASSPLRDRRNTEAFF. The CDR3 DNA sequence: TGTGCCAGCAGCCCTCTCCGGGACAGGAGGAACACTGAAGCTTTCTTT.

V usage is TRBV25-1 and J usage is TRBJ2-7; maybe TRBD2 (6 bases). Trimming pared 7 bases from V and 0 bases from J, leaving 10 bases between. Germline lookup yields CDR1 MGHDK and CDR2 SYGVNS. The CDR3 is 13 amino acids. The CDR3 DNA follows: TGTGCCAGCACGGGGGATAACTCCTACGAGCAGTACTTC. It specifies CASTGDNSYEQYF.

This rearrangement joins TRBV9 to TRBJ2-1; 7 bases are a match to TRBD2. The V gene's germline CDR1 is SGDLS and CDR2 YYNGEE. This CDR3 comprises 15 residues. The CDR3 nucleotides are TGTACCACGGCGGGAGCCCCCCGAGCCTACAATGAGCAGTTCTTC. Residues: CTTAGAPRAYNEQFF.

On this clone itself: Different DNA sequences within this sample yield the same CDR3. This chain uses TRBV18 with TRBJ1-2; D might be TRBD1 (5 bases). V lost 2 bases to trimming and J lost 5 bases, with 6 bases between them. There are 12 residues in the CDR3. Per germline, CDR1 KGHSH and CDR2 LQKENI. Written as DNA, the CDR3 is TGTGCCAGCTCACCAGGGGGGTATGGCTACACCTTC. Its protein is CASSPGGYGYTF.

This clone was seen a single time. The chain couples TRBV5-6 to TRBJ1-2; a possible D gene is TRBD1 (6 bases). The CDR3 loop spans 14 amino acids. CDR1 and CDR2 from the germline V gene are SGHDT and YYEEEE. V lost 1 base to trimming and J lost 5 bases, with 12 bases between them. The CDR3 DNA follows: TGTGCCAGCAGCTTGCCTGAGGGGGTATATGGCTACACCTTC. It translates to CASSLPEGVYGYTF.

The V call is TRBV7-8, the J call TRBJ1-2; D remains unclear. V was clipped by 2 bases and J by 3 bases, with 16 bases between them. Germline CDR1 is SGHVS and CDR2 is FQNEAQ. The CDR3 is made up of 16 amino acids. The CDR3 nucleotides are TGTGCCAGCAGCTTATTTGAAGGTGGCAGTTACTATGGCTACACCTTC. Translated: CASSLFEGGSYYGYTF. Looking up the rest from reference TRBV7-8 and TRBJ1-2 gives the full variable domain: GAGVSQSPRYKVAKRGQDVALRCDPISGHVSLFWYQQALGQGPEFLTYFQNEAQLDKSGLPSDRFFAERPEGSVSTLKIQRTQQEDSAVYLCASSLFEGGSYYGYTFGSGTRLTVV.

The rearrangement joins TRBV6-2 or TRBV6-3 to TRBJ2-3, with a weak D call TRBD1 (6 bases). Germline lookup yields CDR1 MNHEY and CDR2 SVGEGT. The V end was cut by 2 bases, the J end by 4 bases, with 10 bases between. The CDR3 runs 14 residues. The CDR3, as DNA: TGTGCCAGCAGTTACAGTGGGACACCAGATACGCAGTATTTT. Its protein product is CASSYSGTPDTQYF.

V usage is TRBV28 and J usage is TRBJ2-3; 9 bases agree with TRBD1. V was pared by 3 bases and J by 1 base, with 11 bases of the junction left unmatched. This CDR3 has 18 amino acids. Per the germline V gene, CDR1 is MDHEN and CDR2 is SYDVKM. The CDR3 is CASSFWDREGIGTDTQYF. Written as DNA, the CDR3 is TGTGCCAGCAGTTTCTGGGACAGGGAGGGAATTGGCACAGATACGCAGTATTTT.

The genes are TRBV20-1 and TRBJ2-1, with 12 bases that match TRBD2. Unmatched junction bases numbered 13, after V lost 3 bases and J lost 4 bases. The CDR3 contains 18 residues. The germline V gene encodes CDR1 DFQATT and CDR2 SNEGSKA (reference sequence). The CDR3 coding sequence is TGCAGTGCTAGTCCAGGCGTAGGACTAGCGGGAAGATACAATGAGCAGTTCTTC. This encodes CSASPGVGLAGRYNEQFF.

As for this clone: Sequence at one end of the junction differs from germline and may be a read error. The CDR3 loop is CASSSRTGYTSPLHF. The CDR3 nucleotides read TGTGCCAGCAGCTCTCGGACAGGGTATACTTCACCCCTCCACTTT. J is TRBJ1-6 and V is TRBV7-2; 8 positions agree with TRBD1. There are 15 residues in the CDR3. The germline V gene has CDR1 SGHTA and CDR2 FQGNSA.

The V call is TRBV4-3, the J call TRBJ2-7, with a weak D call TRBD2 (6 bases). V was shortened by 0 bases and J by 7 bases, with 16 bases between the two germline ends. The germline V gene encodes CDR1 LGHNA and CDR2 YSLEER. This CDR3 spans 15 amino acids. In DNA form, the CDR3 reads TGCGCCAGCAGCCAAGATTCCCCGGTGGCGGGGGAGCAGTACTTC. Translating gives CASSQDSPVAGEQYF.